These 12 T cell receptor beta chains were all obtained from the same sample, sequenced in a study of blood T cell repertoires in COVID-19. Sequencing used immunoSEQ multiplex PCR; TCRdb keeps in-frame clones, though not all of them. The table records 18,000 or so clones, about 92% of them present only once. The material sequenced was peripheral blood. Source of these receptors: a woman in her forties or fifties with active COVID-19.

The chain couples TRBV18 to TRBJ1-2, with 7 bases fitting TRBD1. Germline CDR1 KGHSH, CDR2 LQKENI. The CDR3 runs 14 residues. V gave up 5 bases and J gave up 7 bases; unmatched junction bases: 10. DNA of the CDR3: TGTGCCAGCTCAACGGGAGAGGGGGCGCTTGGCTACACCTTC. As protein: CASSTGEGALGYTF.

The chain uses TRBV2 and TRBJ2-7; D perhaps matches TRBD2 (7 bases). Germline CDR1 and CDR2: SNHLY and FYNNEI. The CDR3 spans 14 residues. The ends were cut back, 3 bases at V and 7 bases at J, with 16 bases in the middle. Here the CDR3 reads CASSEPRRGGEQYF. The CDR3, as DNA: TGTGCCAGCAGTGAGCCAAGGAGGGGGGGAGAGCAGTACTTC.

Here the CDR3 reads CASSLRGRTGELFF. As DNA, the CDR3 is TGTGCCAGCAGCCTCAGGGGGCGCACCGGGGAGCTGTTTTTT. The chain recombines TRBV7-2 with TRBJ2-2, with 8 nucleotides matching TRBD1. The CDR3 loop spans 14 amino acids. V dropped 5 bases and J dropped 4; count of bases not matched to a gene: 3. The germline V gene has CDR1 SGHTA and CDR2 FQGNSA.

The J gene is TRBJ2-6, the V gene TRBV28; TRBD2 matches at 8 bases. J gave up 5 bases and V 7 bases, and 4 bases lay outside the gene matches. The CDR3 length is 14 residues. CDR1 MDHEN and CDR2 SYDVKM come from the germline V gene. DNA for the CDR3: TGTGCCAGCACCGGGGGGGGCCGGGCCAACGTCCTGACTTTC. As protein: CASTGGGRANVLTF.

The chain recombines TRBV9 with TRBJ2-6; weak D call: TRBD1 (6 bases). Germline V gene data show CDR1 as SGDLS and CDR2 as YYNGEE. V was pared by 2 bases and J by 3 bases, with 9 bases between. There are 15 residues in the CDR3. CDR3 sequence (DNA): TGTGCCAGCAGCGTTTCAGGGGATGGGGCCAACGTCCTGACTTTC. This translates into CASSVSGDGANVLTF.

The CDR3 protein is CASSVTGSSYNEQFF. CDR3 nucleotides: TGCGCCAGCAGCGTAACGGGGTCCTCCTACAATGAGCAGTTCTTC. This chain joins TRBV5-1 and TRBJ2-1; tentative D call: TRBD2 (5 bases). CDR1 is SGHRS, CDR2 YFSETQ, per germline. This CDR3 has 15 amino acids. The V end lost 4 bases, the J end lost 0 bases, and 11 bases lay between the germline ends.

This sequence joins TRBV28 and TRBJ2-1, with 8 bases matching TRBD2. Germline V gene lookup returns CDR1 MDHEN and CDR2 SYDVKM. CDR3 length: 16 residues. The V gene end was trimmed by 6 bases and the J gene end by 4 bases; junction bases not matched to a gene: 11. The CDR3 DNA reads TGTGCCAGCAGCCCTGGGGGCCGGGGGGGTTACAATGAGCAGTTCTTC. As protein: CASSPGGRGGYNEQFF.

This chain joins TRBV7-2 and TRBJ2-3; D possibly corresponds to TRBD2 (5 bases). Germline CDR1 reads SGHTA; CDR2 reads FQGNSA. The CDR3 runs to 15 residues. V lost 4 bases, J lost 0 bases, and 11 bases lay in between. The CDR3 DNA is TGTGCCAGCAGCTCTAGCAAAGCTAGCACAGATACGCAGTATTTT. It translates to CASSSSKASTDTQYF.

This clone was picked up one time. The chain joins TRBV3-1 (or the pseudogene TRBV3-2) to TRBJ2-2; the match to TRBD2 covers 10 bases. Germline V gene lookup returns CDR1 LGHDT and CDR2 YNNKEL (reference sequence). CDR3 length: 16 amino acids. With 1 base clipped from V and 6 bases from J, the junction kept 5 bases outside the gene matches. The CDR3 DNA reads TGTGCCAGCAGCCAAGGTTTAAGCGGGAGGGCCGGGGAGCTGTTTTTT. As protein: CASSQGLSGRAGELFF.

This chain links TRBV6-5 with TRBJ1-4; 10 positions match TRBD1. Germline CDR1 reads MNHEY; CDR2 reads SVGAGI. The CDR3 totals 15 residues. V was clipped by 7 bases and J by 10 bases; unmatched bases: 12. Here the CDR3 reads CASTQTGTGEGKLFF. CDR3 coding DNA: TGTGCCAGCACCCAGACTGGGACAGGGGAGGGAAAACTGTTTTTT.

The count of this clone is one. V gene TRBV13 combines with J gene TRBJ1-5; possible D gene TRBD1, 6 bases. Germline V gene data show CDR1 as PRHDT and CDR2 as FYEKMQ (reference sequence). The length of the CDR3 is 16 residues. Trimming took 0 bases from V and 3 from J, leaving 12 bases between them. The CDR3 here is CASSLGRGRNNQPQHF. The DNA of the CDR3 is TGTGCCAGCAGCTTAGGGCGGGGGCGGAACAATCAGCCCCAGCATTTT.

CDR3 residues: CASSLLGSYNEQFF. The CDR3, as DNA: TGTGCCAGCAGTCTCCTCGGGTCCTACAATGAGCAGTTCTTC. The rearrangement uses TRBV28 and TRBJ2-1; D is unclear. The germline V and J ends were trimmed by 5 bases and 1 base, with 9 bases remaining between them. This CDR3 is built from 14 residues. Germline CDR1 MDHEN, CDR2 SYDVKM.